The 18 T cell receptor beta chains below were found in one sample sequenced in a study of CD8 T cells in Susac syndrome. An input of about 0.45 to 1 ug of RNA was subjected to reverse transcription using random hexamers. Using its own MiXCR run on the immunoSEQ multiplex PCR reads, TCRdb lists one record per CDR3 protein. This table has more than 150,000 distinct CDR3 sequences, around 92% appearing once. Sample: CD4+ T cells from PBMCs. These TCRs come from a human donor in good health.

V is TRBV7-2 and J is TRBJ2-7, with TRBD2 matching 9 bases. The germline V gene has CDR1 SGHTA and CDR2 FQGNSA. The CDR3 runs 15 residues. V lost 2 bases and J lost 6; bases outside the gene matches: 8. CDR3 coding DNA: TGTGCCAGCAGCTTAAGCGGGGGGTGGGGACCCGAGCAGTACTTC. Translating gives CASSLSGGWGPEQYF.

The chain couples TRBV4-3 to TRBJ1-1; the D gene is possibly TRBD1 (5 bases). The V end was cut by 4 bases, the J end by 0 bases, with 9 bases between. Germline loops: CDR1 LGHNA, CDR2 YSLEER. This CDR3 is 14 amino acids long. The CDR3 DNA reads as TGCGCCAGCAGCCGGGGGTTGATGAACACTGAAGCTTTCTTT. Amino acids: CASSRGLMNTEAFF.

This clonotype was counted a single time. The CDR3 DNA reads as TGTGCCAGTAGTATAGAGCGGAATCAGCCCCAGCATTTT. Protein product: CASSIERNQPQHF. The gene calls are TRBV19 and TRBJ1-5; D unresolved. V was cut by 0 bases and J by 4 bases, with 4 bases left in between. Germline CDR1 LNHDA, CDR2 SQIVND (reference sequence). There are 13 residues in the CDR3.

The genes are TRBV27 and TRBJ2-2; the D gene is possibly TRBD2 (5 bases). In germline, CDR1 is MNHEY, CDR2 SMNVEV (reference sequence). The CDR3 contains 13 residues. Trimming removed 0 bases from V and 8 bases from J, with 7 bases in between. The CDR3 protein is CASSLSRVGELFF. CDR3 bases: TGTGCCAGCAGTTTATCGAGGGTAGGGGAGCTGTTTTTT.

CDR3 sequence (DNA): TGCAGTGCTAGAGTTGGGACCTCAGACCACTATGGCTACACCTTC. Protein: CSARVGTSDHYGYTF. The chain carries TRBV20-1 and TRBJ1-2, with D possibly TRBD1 on 5 matching bases. The CDR3 consists of 15 residues. Trimming removed 1 base from V and 3 bases from J, with 15 bases in between. CDR1 and CDR2 from the germline V gene are DFQATT and SNEGSKA (reference sequence).

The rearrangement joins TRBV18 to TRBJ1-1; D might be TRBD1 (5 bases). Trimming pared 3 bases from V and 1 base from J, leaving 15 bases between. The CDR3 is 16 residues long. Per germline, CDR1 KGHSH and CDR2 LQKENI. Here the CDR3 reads CASSPVAGLGNTEAFF. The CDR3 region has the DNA TGTGCCAGCTCACCGGTCGCAGGGTTAGGGAACACTGAAGCTTTCTTT.

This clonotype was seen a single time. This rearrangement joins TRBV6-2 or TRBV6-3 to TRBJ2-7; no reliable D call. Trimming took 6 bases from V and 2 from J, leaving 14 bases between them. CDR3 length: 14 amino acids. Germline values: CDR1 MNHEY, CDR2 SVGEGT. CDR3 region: CASRNRVITYEQYF. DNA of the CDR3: TGTGCCAGCAGGAACCGGGTCATCACCTACGAGCAGTACTTC.

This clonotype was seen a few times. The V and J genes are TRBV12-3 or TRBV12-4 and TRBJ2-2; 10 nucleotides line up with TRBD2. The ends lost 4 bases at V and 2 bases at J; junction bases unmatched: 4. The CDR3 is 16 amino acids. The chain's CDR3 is CASSSGLAPNTGELFF. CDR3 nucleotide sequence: TGTGCCAGCAGTTCGGGACTAGCGCCAAACACCGGGGAGCTGTTTTTT.

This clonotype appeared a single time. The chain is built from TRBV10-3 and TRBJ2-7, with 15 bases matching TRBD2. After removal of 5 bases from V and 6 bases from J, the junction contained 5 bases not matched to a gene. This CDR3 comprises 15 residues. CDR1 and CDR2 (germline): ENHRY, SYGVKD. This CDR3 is CAISWTSGREGEQYF. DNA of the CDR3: TGTGCCATCAGTTGGACTAGCGGGAGGGAGGGCGAGCAGTACTTC.

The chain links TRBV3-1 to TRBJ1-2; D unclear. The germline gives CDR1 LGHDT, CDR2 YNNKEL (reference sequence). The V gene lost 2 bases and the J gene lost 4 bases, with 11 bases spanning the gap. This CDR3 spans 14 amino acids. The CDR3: CASSQSGSSYGYTF. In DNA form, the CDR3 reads TGTGCCAGCAGCCAAAGCGGGTCTAGCTATGGCTACACCTTC. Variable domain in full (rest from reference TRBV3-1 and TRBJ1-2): DTAVSQTPKYLVTQMGNDKSIKCEQNLGHDTMYWYKQDSKKFLKIMFSYNNKELIINETVPNRFSPKSPDKAHLNLHINSLELGDSAVYFCASSQSGSSYGYTFGSGTRLTVV.

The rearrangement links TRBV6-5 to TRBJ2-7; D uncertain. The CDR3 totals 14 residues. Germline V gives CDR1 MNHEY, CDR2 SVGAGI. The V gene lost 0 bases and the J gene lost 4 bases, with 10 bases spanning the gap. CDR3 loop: CASSYSRVLYEQYF. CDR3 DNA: TGTGCCAGCAGTTACTCAAGGGTCTTGTACGAGCAGTACTTC.

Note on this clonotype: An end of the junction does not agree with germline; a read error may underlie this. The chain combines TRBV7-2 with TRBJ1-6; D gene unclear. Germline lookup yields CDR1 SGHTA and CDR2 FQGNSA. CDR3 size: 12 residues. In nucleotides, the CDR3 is TGTGCCAGCAGCTTATATAACTCACCCCTCCACTTT. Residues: CASSLYNSPLHF.

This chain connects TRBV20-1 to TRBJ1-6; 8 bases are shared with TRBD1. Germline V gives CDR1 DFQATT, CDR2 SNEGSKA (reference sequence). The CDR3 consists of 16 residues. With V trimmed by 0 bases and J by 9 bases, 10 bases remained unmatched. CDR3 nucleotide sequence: TGCAGTGCTAGAGATTCAGGACAGGGTCATGGTTCACCCCTCCACTTT. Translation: CSARDSGQGHGSPLHF.

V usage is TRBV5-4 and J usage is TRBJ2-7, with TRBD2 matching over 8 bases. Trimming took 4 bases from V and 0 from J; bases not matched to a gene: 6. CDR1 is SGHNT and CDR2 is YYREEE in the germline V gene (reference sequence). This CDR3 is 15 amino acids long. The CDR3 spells CASSVESGSSYEQYF. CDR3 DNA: TGTGCCAGCAGCGTTGAGAGCGGGAGCTCCTACGAGCAGTACTTC.

The CDR3 region has the DNA TGTGCCAGCAGACAAACAGGGAGCACTGAAGCTTTCTTT. Its protein product is CASRQTGSTEAFF. This rearrangement joins TRBV11-3 to TRBJ1-1, with D perhaps matching TRBD1 (6 bases). The V end lost 6 bases, the J end lost 4 bases, and 12 bases lay between the germline ends. CDR3 length equals 13 residues. Germline V gene sequence: CDR1 SGHNT, CDR2 YENEEA.

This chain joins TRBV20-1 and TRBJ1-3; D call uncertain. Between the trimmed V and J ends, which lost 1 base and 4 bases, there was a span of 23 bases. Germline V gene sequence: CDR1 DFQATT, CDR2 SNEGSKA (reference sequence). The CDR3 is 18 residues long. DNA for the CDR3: TGCAGTGCTAGAGGTCGGGCACAGCCCCGACAAGCCGGAAACACCATATATTTT. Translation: CSARGRAQPRQAGNTIYF.

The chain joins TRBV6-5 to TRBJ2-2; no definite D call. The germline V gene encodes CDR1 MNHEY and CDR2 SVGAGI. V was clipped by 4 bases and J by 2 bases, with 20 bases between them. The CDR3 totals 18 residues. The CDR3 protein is CASSSNSLGGTNTGELFF. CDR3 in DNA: TGTGCCAGCAGTTCCAACTCTTTAGGCGGAACCAACACCGGGGAGCTGTTTTTT.

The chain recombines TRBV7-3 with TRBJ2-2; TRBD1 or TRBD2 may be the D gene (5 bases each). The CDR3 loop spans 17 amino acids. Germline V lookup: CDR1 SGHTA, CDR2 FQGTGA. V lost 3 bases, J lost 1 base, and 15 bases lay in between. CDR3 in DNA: TGTGCCAGCAGCTTGAGGGGCGGGTTTGGGAACACCGGGGAGCTGTTTTTT. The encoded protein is CASSLRGGFGNTGELFF.